One sample yielded the 3 T cell receptor beta chains listed below, sequenced in a study of control samples from healthy donors and cancer patients. Generated by immunoSEQ multiplex PCR, the TCRdb table keeps only in-frame clones and is missing some. The table records about 55,000 clones, 88% of them present only once. Sequenced input: blood. These receptors originate from a man aged 45-65 years in good health.

The gene calls are TRBV11-3 and TRBJ2-1; D tentatively reads TRBD1 or TRBD2 (5 bases each). The CDR3 is 19 amino acids. Trimming pared 3 bases from V and 5 bases from J, leaving 26 bases between. Germline V gene data show CDR1 as SGHNT and CDR2 as YENEEA. The CDR3 protein is CASSFPVFFQGPINNEQFF. CDR3 in DNA: TGTGCCAGCAGCTTTCCGGTGTTCTTTCAGGGACCTATTAACAATGAGCAGTTCTTC.

J is TRBJ1-1 and V is TRBV14; tentative D call: TRBD1 (6 bases). Germline CDR1 reads SGHDN; CDR2 reads FVKESK. This CDR3 contains 11 residues. The V end lost 4 bases, the J end lost 10 bases, and 10 bases lay between the germline ends. CDR3 protein: CASSPGGRAFF. DNA of the CDR3: TGTGCCAGCAGCCCCGGGGGGCGAGCTTTCTTT.

The chain has TRBV28 and TRBJ2-3, with D possibly being TRBD2 (6 bases). From germline, CDR1 is MDHEN and CDR2 SYDVKM. V lost 2 bases, J lost 1 base, and 7 bases lay in between. The CDR3 runs 14 residues. CDR3 nucleotides: TGTGCCAGCAGTTTAGGCGGGGGCACAGATACGCAGTATTTT. Amino acids: CASSLGGGTDTQYF.